This T cell receptor beta chain stems from a study of blood T cell repertoires in COVID-19. For the study at large: Italy, Spain and the United States were the sources of the convalescent and acute COVID-19 samples. From T cells, B-cell-depleted T cells, or PBMCs came the material, which was cDNA or gDNA.

During active infection, Seattle patients enrolled and were then monitored through disease. TCRdb keeps only in-frame clones here, not all; method: immunoSEQ multiplex PCR. The top ten clones hold over 9% of a sample with about 280,000 clones, around nine tenths of them seen once. The sample was peripheral blood. The receptor was isolated from a woman under 40 with COVID-19, enrolled during active disease.

Here the CDR3 reads CASSLSVDTEAFF. In nucleotides, the CDR3 is TGCGCCAGCAGCCTAAGCGTGGACACTGAAGCTTTCTTT. The genes are TRBV4-1 and TRBJ1-1; D uncertain. V lost 4 bases and J lost 3, with 9 bases in between. Germline loops: CDR1 MGHRA, CDR2 YSYEKL. CDR3 length: 13 residues.